This TCR beta chain was identified during a study of T cell repertoires in cytomegalovirus infection. As for the study in general: Recently identified HLA-C-restricted CMV epitopes were among the peptides used. Indications of both CMV infection and matching HLA type were provided by public TCR beta signatures.

Study findings and constraints: Within the response measured ex vivo, HLA-C-restricted CMV-specific TCR beta clonotypes were dominant. CMV carriers with the relevant HLA were identified by cumulative public TCR beta family frequency.

Of note for this clonotype: The antigen is unknown.

Via MiXCR, TCRdb re-called the reads, giving one row per CDR3 protein. In the table there are a few hundred thousand distinct CDR3 sequences, under 45% of which are singletons. V lost 0 bases and J 6 bases, leaving 3 bases between the germline ends. The CDR3 covers 12 residues. The V gene's germline CDR1 is LGHNA and CDR2 YSLEER. The rearrangement uses TRBV4-3 and TRBJ2-4, with D uncertain. Sequencing used cultured PBMCs, obtained from culture after CMV antigen stimulation. The receptor's source is a human donor in good health (CMV status not recorded). Some clones in this sample may be carry-over from other donors' samples. The CDR3 region has the DNA TGCGCCAGCAGCCAAGATATAAACATTCAGTACTTC. Residues: CASSQDINIQYF.